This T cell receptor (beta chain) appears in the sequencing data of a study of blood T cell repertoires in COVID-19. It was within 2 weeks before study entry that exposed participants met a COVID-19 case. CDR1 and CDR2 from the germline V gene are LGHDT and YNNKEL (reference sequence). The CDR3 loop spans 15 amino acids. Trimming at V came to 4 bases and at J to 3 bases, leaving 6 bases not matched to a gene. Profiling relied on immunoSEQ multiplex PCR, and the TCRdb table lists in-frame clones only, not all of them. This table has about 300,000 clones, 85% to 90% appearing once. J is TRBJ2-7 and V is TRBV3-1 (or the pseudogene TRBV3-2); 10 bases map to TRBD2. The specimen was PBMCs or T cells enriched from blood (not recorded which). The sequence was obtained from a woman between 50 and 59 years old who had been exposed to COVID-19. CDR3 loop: CASSPRTSGGYEQYF. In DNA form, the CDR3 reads TGTGCCAGCAGCCCGAGGACTAGCGGTGGCTACGAGCAGTACTTC.